The 22 T cell receptor beta chains below come from one sample, sequenced in a study of blood T cell repertoires in COVID-19. The data were produced by immunoSEQ multiplex PCR, yet TCRdb's version contains in-frame clones alone and is incomplete. The repertoire consists of more than 95,000 clones, with approximately 84% occurring once and the leading ten covering over 20%. The sequenced sample consisted of peripheral blood. The source of these receptors is a man aged 55 to 70 with acute or convalescent COVID-19.

This clone was seen only once. CDR3 nucleotide sequence: TGTGCCAGCAGCCCACAAATTGAAGCTTTCTTT. Protein sequence: CASSPQIEAFF. The V call is TRBV7-9, the J call TRBJ1-1; D is unclear. V lost 5 bases to trimming and J lost 7 bases, with 8 bases between them. Germline CDR1 is SEHNR and CDR2 is FQNEAQ (reference sequence). This CDR3 region has 11 residues.

The chain has TRBV18 and TRBJ1-2, with D maybe TRBD1 (5 bases). The CDR3 loop spans 16 amino acids. The germline V gene encodes CDR1 KGHSH and CDR2 LQKENI. V lost 0 bases to trimming and J lost 9 bases, with 20 bases between them. The CDR3 DNA is TGTGCCAGCTCACCACCGGCGGTAGGGGAAGTTGCCCGCTACACCTTC. This encodes CASSPPAVGEVARYTF.

This chain connects TRBV15 to TRBJ1-4; D remains ambiguous. V was pared by 1 base and J by 0 bases, with 6 bases between. The CDR3 is 15 residues long. Per germline, CDR1 LNHNV and CDR2 YYDKDF (reference sequence). CDR3 bases: TGTGCCACCAGCAGAGGCGTTGCAACTAATGAAAAACTGTTTTTT. Amino acid sequence: CATSRGVATNEKLFF.

The rearrangement uses TRBV6-5 and TRBJ1-2, with D maybe TRBD1 (5 bases). This CDR3 is 13 amino acids long. V lost 2 bases and J lost 7, with 11 bases in between. Germline CDR1 is MNHEY and CDR2 is SVGAGI. The DNA of the CDR3 is TGTGCCAGCAGTTACGGAGGGGAAGGTGGCTACACCTTC. It codes for CASSYGGEGGYTF.

The chain recombines TRBV18 with TRBJ2-5; 7 bases fit TRBD1. CDR1 and CDR2 from the germline V gene are KGHSH and LQKENI. The CDR3 totals 15 residues. After removal of 3 bases from V and 1 base from J, the junction contained 5 bases not matched to a gene. The CDR3: CASSPRTGSQETQYF. In nucleotides, the CDR3 is TGTGCCAGCTCACCGCGGACAGGAAGCCAAGAGACCCAGTACTTC. Supplemented by reference TRBV18 and TRBJ2-5, the full variable domain reads NAGVMQNPRHLVRRRGQEARLRCSPMKGHSHVYWYRQLPEEGLKFMVYLQKENIIDESGMPKERFSAEFPKEGPSILRIQQVVRGDSAAYFCASSPRTGSQETQYFGPGTRLLVL.

The chain carries TRBV27 and TRBJ2-1; 8 bases fit TRBD1. The CDR3 has 13 amino acids. CDR1 and CDR2 from the germline V gene are MNHEY and SMNVEV (reference sequence). J was trimmed by 9 bases and V by 6 bases; bases with no gene match: 7. The CDR3 region has the DNA TGTGCCAGCAGCACGACAGGGGAAGGTGAGCAGTTCTTC. Residues: CASSTTGEGEQFF.

The J gene is TRBJ2-3, the V gene TRBV3-1 (or the pseudogene TRBV3-2); weak D call: TRBD2 (5 bases). The germline V gene has CDR1 LGHDT and CDR2 YNNKEL (reference sequence). Trimming removed 6 bases at V and 0 bases at J, with 16 bases between. This CDR3 has 16 amino acids. DNA for the CDR3: TGTGCCAGCAGGCCCTTCGGAGGCTCTAGCACAGATACGCAGTATTTT. Translating gives CASRPFGGSSTDTQYF.

This clone was observed once. This chain connects TRBV7-8 to TRBJ2-1; the match to TRBD2 covers 9 bases. V gave up 2 bases and J gave up 9 bases; unmatched junction bases: 14. Germline loops: CDR1 SGHVS, CDR2 FQNEAQ. The CDR3 is made up of 17 amino acids. CDR3 coding DNA: TGTGCCAGCAGCTTAAGGCGGGAGGGCCAATGGGGGTCTGAGCAGTTCTTC. It yields the protein CASSLRREGQWGSEQFF.

This rearrangement joins TRBV29-1 to TRBJ2-1, with 9 bases matching TRBD2. The ends lost 0 bases at V and 11 bases at J; junction bases unmatched: 14. The CDR3 spans 16 residues. CDR1 is SQVTM, CDR2 ANQGSEA, per germline. The CDR3 is CSVEEVTSGSMGQQFF. Written as DNA, the CDR3 is TGCAGCGTTGAAGAAGTGACTAGCGGCAGCATGGGGCAGCAGTTCTTC.

This chain uses TRBV7-8 with TRBJ2-1, with 13 bases matching TRBD2. J gave up 9 bases and V 5 bases, and 7 bases lay outside the gene matches. Germline V gene data show CDR1 as SGHVS and CDR2 as FQNEAQ. This CDR3 is 15 amino acids long. The CDR3 sequence: CASSQKGLAGIEQFF. CDR3 DNA sequence: TGTGCCAGCAGCCAAAAGGGACTAGCGGGAATTGAGCAGTTCTTC. Together with reference TRBV7-8 and TRBJ2-1, the CDR3 gives the full variable domain: GAGVSQSPRYKVAKRGQDVALRCDPISGHVSLFWYQQALGQGPEFLTYFQNEAQLDKSGLPSDRFFAERPEGSVSTLKIQRTQQEDSAVYLCASSQKGLAGIEQFFGPGTRLTVL.

This chain links TRBV2 with TRBJ2-1; D gene unclear. The CDR3 extends over 13 amino acids. V gave up 9 bases and J gave up 8 bases, with 17 bases separating them. Germline loops: CDR1 SNHLY, CDR2 FYNNEI. CDR3 region: CASKEFRTDEQFF. In DNA, the CDR3 is TGTGCCAGTAAGGAGTTCCGTACGGATGAGCAGTTCTTC.

J is TRBJ2-1 and V is TRBV7-2, with 10 bases matching TRBD2. The CDR3 has 17 amino acids. Germline lookup yields CDR1 SGHTA and CDR2 FQGNSA. V shed 1 base, J shed 7 bases, and the junction held 10 bases outside the gene matches. DNA for the CDR3: TGTGCCAGCAGCTTAGATCCAGCGGGAGGGCCTAGGAATGAGCAGTTCTTC. Its protein is CASSLDPAGGPRNEQFF. The variable domain in full, with the rest retrieved from reference TRBV7-2 and TRBJ2-1, is GAGVSQSPSNKVTEKGKDVELRCDPISGHTALYWYRQSLGQGLEFLIYFQGNSAPDKSGLPSDRFSAERTGGSVSTLTIQRTQQEDSAVYLCASSLDPAGGPRNEQFFGPGTRLTVL.

V is TRBV28 and J is TRBJ1-4, with D unclear. There are 14 residues in the CDR3. Germline-derived CDR1 and CDR2 are MDHEN and SYDVKM. The V end lost 7 bases, the J end lost 0 bases, and 9 bases lay between the germline ends. CDR3 in amino acids: CASTYVTTNEKLFF. CDR3 DNA: TGTGCCAGCACCTACGTAACAACTAATGAAAAACTGTTTTTT.

The chain uses TRBV7-8 and TRBJ2-7; a possible D gene is TRBD2 (5 bases). Trimming cost V 1 base and J 3 bases, with 10 bases left between them. From germline, CDR1 is SGHVS and CDR2 FQNEAQ. The CDR3 has 14 amino acids. CDR3 residues: CASSLVRGSYEQYV. The CDR3 bases are TGTGCCAGCAGCTTAGTACGGGGAAGCTACGAGCAGTACGTC.

The chain is built from TRBV6-1 and TRBJ2-5; 12 bases are shared with TRBD2. Germline V lookup: CDR1 MNHNS, CDR2 SASEGT. Germline trimming cut 1 base from V and 4 bases from J; bases unmatched to any gene: 10. The CDR3 length is 18 residues. CDR3 region: CASSEGRGGLAGLETQYF. As DNA, the CDR3 is TGTGCCAGCAGTGAAGGAAGGGGAGGACTAGCGGGGTTAGAGACCCAGTACTTC.

The J gene is TRBJ1-2, the V gene TRBV2; the match to TRBD1 covers 12 bases. The V segment lost 11 bases and the J segment 6 bases; nucleotides outside the gene matches: 10. CDR1 and CDR2 (germline): SNHLY, FYNNEI. The CDR3 length is 14 residues. The CDR3 region has the DNA TGTGCCGGAATGGGACAGGGGGCAAGCCATGGCTACACCTTC. The encoded protein is CAGMGQGASHGYTF.

This clone was observed once. This chain links TRBV5-1 with TRBJ1-4; 7 nucleotides align to TRBD1. The CDR3 covers 18 residues. Trimming took 1 base from V and 0 from J; bases not matched to a gene: 9. Germline lookup yields CDR1 SGHRS and CDR2 YFSETQ. The CDR3 DNA follows: TGCGCCAGCAGCTTGTACGCAGGGGGTACATCAACTAATGAAAAACTGTTTTTT. Protein sequence: CASSLYAGGTSTNEKLFF.

V is TRBV6-5 and J is TRBJ2-7, with D possibly being TRBD1 (5 bases). In germline, CDR1 is MNHEY, CDR2 SVGAGI. CDR3 length equals 15 residues. V lost 0 bases and J lost 2, with 11 bases in between. As DNA, the CDR3 is TGTGCCAGCAGTTACTCAGGGGCAGTCGCCTACGAGCAGTACTTC. It encodes CASSYSGAVAYEQYF.

V gene TRBV12-3 or TRBV12-4 combines with J gene TRBJ2-7; D gene unclear. CDR3 length: 13 residues. Trimming cost V 0 bases and J 2 bases, with 5 bases left between them. CDR3 nucleotides: TGTGCCAGCAGTTTAGCGCTAGCCTACGAGCAGTACTTC. As protein: CASSLALAYEQYF.

The J gene is TRBJ1-2, the V gene TRBV5-1, with D tentatively TRBD1 (5 bases). The germline V gene encodes CDR1 SGHRS and CDR2 YFSETQ. There are 15 residues in the CDR3. Deletions cut 1 base from V and 3 bases from J, with 13 bases between. CDR3 region: CASSLRDGGYYGYTF. The CDR3 DNA sequence: TGCGCCAGCAGCTTGCGCGACGGGGGATACTATGGCTACACCTTC.

The chain employs TRBV2 and TRBJ2-7, with a weak D call TRBD2 (5 bases). The CDR3 loop spans 12 amino acids. Germline V CDR1 and CDR2: SNHLY, FYNNEI. With 8 bases removed from V and 3 bases from J, the gap between germline ends came to 11 bases. The CDR3 DNA follows: TGTGCCAGCGGGCAGACTATCTACGAGCAGTACGTC. This translates into CASGQTIYEQYV.

V gene TRBV7-9 combines with J gene TRBJ2-1, with D possibly being TRBD2 (5 bases). The CDR3 is made up of 15 amino acids. V was cut by 5 bases and J by 1 base, with 12 bases left in between. The germline CDR1 and CDR2 sequences are SEHNR and FQNEAQ (reference sequence). CDR3 nucleotides: TGTGCCAGCAGCCCCGCTAGCATTTCCTACAATGAGCAGTTCTTC. As protein: CASSPASISYNEQFF.